This TCR beta chain is from a study of shared T cell receptors in the human thymus. Sequenced by immunoSEQ multiplex PCR; TCRdb stores in-frame clones only, minus some. The table lists just under 550,000 clones, about four fifths of them singletons. The sample was also linked to a second study, of human thymus T cells. Per that paper: Obtained as resections during corrective heart surgery, the thymus tissue was then studied. Unrelated people showed highly overlapping thymic repertoires, related research reported.

This TCR came from a boy in the first two years of life with a congenital heart defect. Input material: thymocytes.

CDR3 residues: CASSLEGQGYNEQFF. The CDR3 coding sequence is TGTGCCAGCAGCTTAGAGGGACAGGGGTACAATGAGCAGTTCTTC. The chain uses TRBV11-2 and TRBJ2-1; 10 nucleotides match TRBD1. V gave up 0 bases and J gave up 4 bases; unmatched junction bases: 0. The CDR3 length is 15 residues. Germline V gene sequence: CDR1 SGHAT, CDR2 FQNNGV.